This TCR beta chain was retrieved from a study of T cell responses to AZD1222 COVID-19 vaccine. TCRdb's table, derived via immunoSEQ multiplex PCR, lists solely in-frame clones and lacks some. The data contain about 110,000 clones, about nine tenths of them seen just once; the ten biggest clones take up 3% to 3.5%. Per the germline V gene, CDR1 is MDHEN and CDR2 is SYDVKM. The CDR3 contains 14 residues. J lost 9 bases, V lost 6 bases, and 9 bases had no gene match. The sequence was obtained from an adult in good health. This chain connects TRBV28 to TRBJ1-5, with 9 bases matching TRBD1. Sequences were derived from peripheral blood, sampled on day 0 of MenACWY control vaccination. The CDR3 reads CASRLGQGPWPQHF. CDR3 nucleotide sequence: TGTGCCAGCAGACTAGGACAGGGGCCCTGGCCCCAGCATTTT.